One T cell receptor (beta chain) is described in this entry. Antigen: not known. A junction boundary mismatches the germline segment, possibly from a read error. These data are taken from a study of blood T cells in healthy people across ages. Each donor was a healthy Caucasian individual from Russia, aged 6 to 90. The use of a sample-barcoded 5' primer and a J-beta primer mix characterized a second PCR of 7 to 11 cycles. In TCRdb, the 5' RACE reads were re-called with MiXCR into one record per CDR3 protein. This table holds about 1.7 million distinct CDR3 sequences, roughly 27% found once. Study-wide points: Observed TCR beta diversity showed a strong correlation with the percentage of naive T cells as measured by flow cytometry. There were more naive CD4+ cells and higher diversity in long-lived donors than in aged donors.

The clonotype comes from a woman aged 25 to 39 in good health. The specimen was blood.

The chain's CDR3 is CARRRQGVEKLFF. DNA of the CDR3: TGTGCCCGCAGACGACAGGGTGTTGAAAAACTGTTTTTT. The chain recombines TRBV14 with TRBJ1-4; 7 positions agree with TRBD1. CDR3 length: 13 amino acids. Germline CDR1 is SGHDN and CDR2 is FVKESK.